This T cell receptor (beta chain) emerged from a study of cytomegalovirus exposure and HLA in healthy donors. Study background: Across about 400 genotyped donors, 81% landed in the Caucasian-associated ancestry cluster.

Study-wide results and caveats: Per a later analysis, fewer than 20,000 TCR beta sequences showed association with HLA alleles at 0.05 false discovery rate.

Primers for the PCR totalled 60 Vbeta and 13 Jbeta. The table came from immunoSEQ multiplex PCR; TCRdb's copy has only in-frame clones and leaves some out. This sample has roughly 130,000 clones; about four fifths occur once, and the top ten carry just over 1%. Trimming took 5 bases from V and 3 from J, leaving 20 bases between them. Germline V gene lookup returns CDR1 SEHNR and CDR2 FQNEAQ (reference sequence). The length of the CDR3 is 17 residues. Of note for this clone: The antigen remains unidentified.

The specimen was PBMCs. The chain joins TRBV7-9 to TRBJ1-5, with a tentative D call TRBD1 (5 bases). This sequence was found in a human donor in good health. CDR3 DNA sequence: TGTGCCAGCAGCGCCGACGGGGGAGGATCCGCCAATCAGCCCCAGCATTTT. Translating gives CASSADGGGSANQPQHF.